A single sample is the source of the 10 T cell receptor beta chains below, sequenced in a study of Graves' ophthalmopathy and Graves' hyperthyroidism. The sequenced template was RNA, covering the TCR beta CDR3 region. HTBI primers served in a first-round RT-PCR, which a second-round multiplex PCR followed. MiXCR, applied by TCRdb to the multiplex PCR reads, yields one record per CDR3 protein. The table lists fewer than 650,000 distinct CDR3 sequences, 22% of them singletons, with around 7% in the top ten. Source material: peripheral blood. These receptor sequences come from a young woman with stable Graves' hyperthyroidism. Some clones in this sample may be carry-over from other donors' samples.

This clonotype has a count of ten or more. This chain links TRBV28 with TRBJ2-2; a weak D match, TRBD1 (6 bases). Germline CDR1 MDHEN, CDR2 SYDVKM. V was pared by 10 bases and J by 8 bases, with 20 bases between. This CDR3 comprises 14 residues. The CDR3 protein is CATYKPTGRGELFF. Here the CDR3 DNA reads TGTGCCACCTACAAACCGACAGGAAGGGGGGAGCTGTTTTTT.

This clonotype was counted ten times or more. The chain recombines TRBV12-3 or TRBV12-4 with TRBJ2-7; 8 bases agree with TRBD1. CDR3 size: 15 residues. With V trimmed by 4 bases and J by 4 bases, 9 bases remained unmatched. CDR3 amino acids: CASSSPGQGWYEQYF. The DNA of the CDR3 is TGTGCCAGCAGTTCCCCCGGACAGGGTTGGTACGAGCAGTACTTC.

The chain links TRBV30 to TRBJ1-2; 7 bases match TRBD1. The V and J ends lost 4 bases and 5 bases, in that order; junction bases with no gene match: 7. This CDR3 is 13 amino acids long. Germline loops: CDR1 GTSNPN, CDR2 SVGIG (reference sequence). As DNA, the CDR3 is TGTGCCTGGAACCCCGGACAGGTTTATGGCTACACCTTC. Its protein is CAWNPGQVYGYTF.

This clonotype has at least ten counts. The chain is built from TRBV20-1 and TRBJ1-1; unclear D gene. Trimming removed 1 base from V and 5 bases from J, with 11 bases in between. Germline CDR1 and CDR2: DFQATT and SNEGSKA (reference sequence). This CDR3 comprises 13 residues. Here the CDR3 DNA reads TGCAGTGCTAGAGGGACGGCGGGAACTGAAGCTTTCTTT. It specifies CSARGTAGTEAFF.

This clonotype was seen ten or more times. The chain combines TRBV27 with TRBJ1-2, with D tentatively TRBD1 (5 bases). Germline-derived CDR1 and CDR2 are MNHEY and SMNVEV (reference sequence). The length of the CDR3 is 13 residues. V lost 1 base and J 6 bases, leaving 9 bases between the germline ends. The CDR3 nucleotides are TGTGCCAGCAGTTTATTAGGGGCGCATGGCTACACCTTC. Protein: CASSLLGAHGYTF.

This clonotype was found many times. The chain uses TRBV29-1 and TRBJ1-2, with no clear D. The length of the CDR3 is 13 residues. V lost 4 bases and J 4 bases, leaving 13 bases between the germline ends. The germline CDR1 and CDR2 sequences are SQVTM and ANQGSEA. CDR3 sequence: CSVGPEGSYGYTF. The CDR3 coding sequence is TGCAGCGTTGGGCCCGAAGGCTCCTATGGCTACACCTTC.

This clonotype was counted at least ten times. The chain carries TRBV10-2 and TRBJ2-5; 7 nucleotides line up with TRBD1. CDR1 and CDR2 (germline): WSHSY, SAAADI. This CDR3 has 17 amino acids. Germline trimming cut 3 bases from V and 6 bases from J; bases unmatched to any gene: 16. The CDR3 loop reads CASSDLDRVLLVKTQYF. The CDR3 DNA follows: TGCGCCAGCAGTGACCTCGACAGGGTGCTTTTGGTAAAGACCCAGTACTTC.

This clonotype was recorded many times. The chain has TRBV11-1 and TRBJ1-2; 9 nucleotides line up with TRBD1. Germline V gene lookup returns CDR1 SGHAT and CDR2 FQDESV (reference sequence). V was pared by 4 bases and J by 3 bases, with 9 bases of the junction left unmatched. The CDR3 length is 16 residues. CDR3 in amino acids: CASSSTPGTGYYGYTF. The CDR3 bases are TGTGCCAGCAGCTCAACGCCTGGGACAGGGTACTATGGCTACACCTTC.

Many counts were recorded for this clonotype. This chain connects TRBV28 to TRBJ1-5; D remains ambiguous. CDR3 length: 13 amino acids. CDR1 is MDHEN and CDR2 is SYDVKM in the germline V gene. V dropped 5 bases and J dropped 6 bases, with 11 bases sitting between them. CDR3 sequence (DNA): TGTGCCAGCAGTCAGCCTCCAATTCAGCCCCAGCATTTT. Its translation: CASSQPPIQPQHF. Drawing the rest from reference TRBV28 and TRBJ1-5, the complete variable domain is DVKVTQSSRYLVKRTGEKVFLECVQDMDHENMFWYRQDPGLGLRLIYFSYDVKMKEKGDIPEGYSVSREKKERFSLILESASTNQTSMYLCASSQPPIQPQHFGDGTRLSIL.

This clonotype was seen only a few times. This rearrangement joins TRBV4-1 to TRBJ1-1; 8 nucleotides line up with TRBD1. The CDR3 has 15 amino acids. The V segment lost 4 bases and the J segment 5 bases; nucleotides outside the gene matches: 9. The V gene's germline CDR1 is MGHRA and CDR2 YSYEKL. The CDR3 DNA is TGCGCCAGCAGCCTAGGGACAGGAGGAGGAACTGAAGCTTTCTTT. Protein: CASSLGTGGGTEAFF.